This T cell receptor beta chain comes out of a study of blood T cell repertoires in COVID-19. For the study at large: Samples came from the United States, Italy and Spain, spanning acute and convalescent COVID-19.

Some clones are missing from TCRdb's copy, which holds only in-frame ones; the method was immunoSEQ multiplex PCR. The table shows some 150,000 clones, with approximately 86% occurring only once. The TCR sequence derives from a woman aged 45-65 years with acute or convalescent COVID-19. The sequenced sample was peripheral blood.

CDR3 residues: CASSGGAGTGTDTQYF. The DNA for the CDR3 is TGTGCCAGCAGCGGAGGAGCCGGGACAGGCACAGATACGCAGTATTTT. The rearrangement uses TRBV9 and TRBJ2-3; 7 bases fit TRBD1. V gave up 3 bases and J gave up 1 base; unmatched junction bases: 8. The CDR3 spans 16 residues. The germline V gene encodes CDR1 SGDLS and CDR2 YYNGEE.